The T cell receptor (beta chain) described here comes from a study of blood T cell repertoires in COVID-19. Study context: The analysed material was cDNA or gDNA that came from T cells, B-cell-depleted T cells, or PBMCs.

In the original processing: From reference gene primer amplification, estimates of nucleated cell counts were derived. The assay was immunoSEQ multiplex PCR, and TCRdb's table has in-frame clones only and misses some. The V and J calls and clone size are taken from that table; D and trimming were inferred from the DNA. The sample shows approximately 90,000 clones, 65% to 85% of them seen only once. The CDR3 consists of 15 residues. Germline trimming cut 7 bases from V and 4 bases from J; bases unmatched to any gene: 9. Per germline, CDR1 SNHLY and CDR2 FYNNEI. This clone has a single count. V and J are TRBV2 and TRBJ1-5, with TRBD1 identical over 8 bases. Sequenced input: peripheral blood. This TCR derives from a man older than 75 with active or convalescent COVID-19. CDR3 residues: CASKQWGQDNQPQHF. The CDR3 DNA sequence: TGTGCCAGCAAGCAATGGGGACAGGATAATCAGCCCCAGCATTTT. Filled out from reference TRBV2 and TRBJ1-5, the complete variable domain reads EPEVTQTPSHQVTQMGQEVILRCVPISNHLYFYWYRQILGQKVEFLVSFYNNEISEKSEIFDDQFSVERPDGSNFTLKIRSTKLEDSAMYFCASKQWGQDNQPQHFGDGTRLSIL.